The sequence of this TCR beta chain was determined in a study of control samples from healthy donors and cancer patients. Germline V CDR1 and CDR2: SGHDT, YYEEEE. V lost 0 bases and J 2 bases, leaving 6 bases between the germline ends. This CDR3 is 14 amino acids long. Assay used: immunoSEQ multiplex PCR; TCRdb lists only in-frame clones, some missing. The sample consists of around 130,000 clones, about 88% of them appearing once. The sequencing sample was made of blood. This TCR derives from a man aged 45-60 years in good health. The chain carries TRBV5-6 and TRBJ1-5; D is uncertain. The CDR3 region has the DNA TGTGCCAGCAGCTTGGGAGTGGGCAATCAGCCCCAGCATTTT. The encoded protein is CASSLGVGNQPQHF.